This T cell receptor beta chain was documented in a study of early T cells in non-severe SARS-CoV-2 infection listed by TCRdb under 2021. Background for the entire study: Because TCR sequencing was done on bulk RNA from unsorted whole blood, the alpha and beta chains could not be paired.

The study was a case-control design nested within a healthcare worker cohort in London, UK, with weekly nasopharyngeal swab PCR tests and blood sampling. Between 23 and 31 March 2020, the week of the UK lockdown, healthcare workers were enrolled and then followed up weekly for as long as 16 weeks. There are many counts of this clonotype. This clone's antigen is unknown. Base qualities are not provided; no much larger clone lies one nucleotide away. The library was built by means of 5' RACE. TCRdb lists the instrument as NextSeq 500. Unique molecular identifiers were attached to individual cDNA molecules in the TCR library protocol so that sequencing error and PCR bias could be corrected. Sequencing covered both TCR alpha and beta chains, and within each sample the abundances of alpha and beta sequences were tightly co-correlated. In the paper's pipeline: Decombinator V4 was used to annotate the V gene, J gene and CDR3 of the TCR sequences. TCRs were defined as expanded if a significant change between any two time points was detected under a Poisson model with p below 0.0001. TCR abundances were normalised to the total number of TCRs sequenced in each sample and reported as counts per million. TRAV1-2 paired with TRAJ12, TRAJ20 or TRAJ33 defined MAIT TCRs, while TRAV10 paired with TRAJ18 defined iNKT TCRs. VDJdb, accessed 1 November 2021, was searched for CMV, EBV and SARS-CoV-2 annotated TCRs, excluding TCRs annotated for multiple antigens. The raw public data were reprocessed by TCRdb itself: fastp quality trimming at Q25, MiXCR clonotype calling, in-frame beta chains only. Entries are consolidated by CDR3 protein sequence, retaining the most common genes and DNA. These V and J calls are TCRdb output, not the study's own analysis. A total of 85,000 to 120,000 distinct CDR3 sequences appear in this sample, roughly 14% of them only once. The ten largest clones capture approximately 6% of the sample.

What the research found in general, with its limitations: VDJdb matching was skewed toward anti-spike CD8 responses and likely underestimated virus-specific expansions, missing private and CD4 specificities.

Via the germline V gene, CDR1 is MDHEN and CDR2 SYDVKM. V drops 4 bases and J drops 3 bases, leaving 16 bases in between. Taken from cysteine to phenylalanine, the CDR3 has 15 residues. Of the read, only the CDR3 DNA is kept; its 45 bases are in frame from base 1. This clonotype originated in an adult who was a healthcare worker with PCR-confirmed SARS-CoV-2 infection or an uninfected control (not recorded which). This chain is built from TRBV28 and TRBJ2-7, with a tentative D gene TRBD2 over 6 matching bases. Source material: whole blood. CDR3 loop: CASSSETRGSYEQYF. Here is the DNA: TGTGCCAGCAGTTCAGAGACTAGGGGAAGCTACGAGCAGTACTTC.